This T cell receptor (beta chain) originates from a study of monozygotic twins with inflammatory bowel disease. Notes on the study in general: What may have added variability to patient repertoires is that immunosuppressive treatments differed.

As for this clonotype: The antigen remains undetermined.

TCRdb derives one entry per CDR3 protein from the 5' RACE reads, leaving out DNA. Its listing shows roughly 330,000 distinct CDR3 sequences. CDR3 length equals 16 residues. CDR1 MDHEN and CDR2 SYDVKM come from the germline V gene. V usage is TRBV28 and J usage is TRBJ1-1. The sequenced sample consisted of blood. The sequence came from a human donor with ulcerative colitis or Crohn's disease, or a healthy co-twin of an affected twin (not recorded which). The CDR3 region is CASSPLLGPRNTEAFF.